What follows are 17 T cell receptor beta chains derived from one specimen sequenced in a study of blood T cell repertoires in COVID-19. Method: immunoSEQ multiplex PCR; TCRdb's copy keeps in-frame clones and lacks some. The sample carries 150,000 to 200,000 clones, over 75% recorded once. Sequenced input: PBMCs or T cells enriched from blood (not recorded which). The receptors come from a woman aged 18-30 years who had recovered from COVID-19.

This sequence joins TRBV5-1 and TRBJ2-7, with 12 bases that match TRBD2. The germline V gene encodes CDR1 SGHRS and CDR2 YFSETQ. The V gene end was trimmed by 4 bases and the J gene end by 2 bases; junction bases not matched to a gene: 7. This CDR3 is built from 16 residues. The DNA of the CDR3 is TGCGCCAGCAGCCCCACTAGCGGGAGGTCCACCTACGAGCAGTACTTC. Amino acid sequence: CASSPTSGRSTYEQYF.

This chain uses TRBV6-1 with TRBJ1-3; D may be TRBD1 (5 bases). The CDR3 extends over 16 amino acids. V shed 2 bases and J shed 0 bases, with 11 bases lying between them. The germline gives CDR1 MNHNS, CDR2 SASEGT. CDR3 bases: TGTGCCAGCAGTGAATTCATACAGGCCTCTGGAAACACCATATATTTT. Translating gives CASSEFIQASGNTIYF.

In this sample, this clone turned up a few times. The CDR3 sequence: CASSQGGGRITEAFF. CDR3 coding DNA: TGTGCCAGCAGCCAAGGGGGGGGGCGGATCACTGAAGCTTTCTTT. The rearrangement joins TRBV14 to TRBJ1-1; possibly TRBD1 for D (6 bases). CDR1 and CDR2 (germline): SGHDN, FVKESK. The CDR3 totals 15 residues. The V gene lost 1 base and the J gene lost 4 bases, with 13 bases spanning the gap.

DNA for the CDR3: TGTGCCAGCTCACCACTTTGGACAGGGGAAGAGACCCAGTACTTC. This encodes CASSPLWTGEETQYF. The chain links TRBV18 to TRBJ2-5, with TRBD1 matching 9 bases. The V gene end was trimmed by 1 base and the J gene end by 3 bases; junction bases not matched to a gene: 3. The CDR3 is 15 residues long. Germline loops: CDR1 KGHSH, CDR2 LQKENI.

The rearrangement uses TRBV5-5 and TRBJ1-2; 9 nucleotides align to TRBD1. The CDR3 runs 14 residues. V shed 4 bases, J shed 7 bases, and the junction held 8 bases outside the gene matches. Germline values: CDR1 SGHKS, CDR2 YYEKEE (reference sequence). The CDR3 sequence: CASSPTGGIGGYTF. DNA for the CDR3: TGTGCCAGCAGCCCCACAGGGGGCATCGGTGGCTACACCTTC.

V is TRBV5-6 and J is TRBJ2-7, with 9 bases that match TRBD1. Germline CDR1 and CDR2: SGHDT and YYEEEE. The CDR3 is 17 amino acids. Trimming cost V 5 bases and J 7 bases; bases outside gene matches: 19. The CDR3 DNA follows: TGTGCCAGCAGGGGACGGGGACAGGGCTTCCAAACCCTTGAGCAGTACTTC. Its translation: CASRGRGQGFQTLEQYF.

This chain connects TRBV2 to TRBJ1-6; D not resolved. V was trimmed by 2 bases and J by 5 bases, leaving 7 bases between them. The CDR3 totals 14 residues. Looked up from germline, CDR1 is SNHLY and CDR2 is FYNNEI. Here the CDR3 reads CASSESHDNSPLHF. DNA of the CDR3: TGTGCCAGCAGTGAAAGCCATGATAATTCACCCCTCCACTTT. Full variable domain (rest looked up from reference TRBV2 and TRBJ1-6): EPEVTQTPSHQVTQMGQEVILRCVPISNHLYFYWYRQILGQKVEFLVSFYNNEISEKSEIFDDQFSVERPDGSNFTLKIRSTKLEDSAMYFCASSESHDNSPLHFGNGTRLTVT.

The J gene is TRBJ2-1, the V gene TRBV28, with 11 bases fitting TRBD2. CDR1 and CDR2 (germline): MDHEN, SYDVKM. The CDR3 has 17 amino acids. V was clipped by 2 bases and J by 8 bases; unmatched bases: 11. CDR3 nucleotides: TGTGCCAGCAGTTTACAACGAACGGGACTAGCGGTGGATGAGCAGTTCTTC. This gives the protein CASSLQRTGLAVDEQFF.

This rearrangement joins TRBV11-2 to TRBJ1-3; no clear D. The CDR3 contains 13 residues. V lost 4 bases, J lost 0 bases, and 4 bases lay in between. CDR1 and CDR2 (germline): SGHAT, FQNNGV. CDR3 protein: CASSSGSGNTIYF. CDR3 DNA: TGTGCCAGCAGCTCCGGCTCTGGAAACACCATATATTTT. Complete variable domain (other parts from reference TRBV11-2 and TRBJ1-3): EAGVAQSPRYKIIEKRQSVAFWCNPISGHATLYWYQQILGQGPKLLIQFQNNGVVDDSQLPKDRFSAERLKGVDSTLKIQPAKLEDSAVYLCASSSGSGNTIYFGEGSWLTVV.

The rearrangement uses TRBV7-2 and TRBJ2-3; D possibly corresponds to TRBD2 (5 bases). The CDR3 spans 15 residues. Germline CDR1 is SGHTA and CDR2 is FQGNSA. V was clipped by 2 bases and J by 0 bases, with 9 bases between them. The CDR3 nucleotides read TGTGCCAGCAGCTTAAGCCCGGGGAGCACAGATACGCAGTATTTT. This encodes CASSLSPGSTDTQYF.

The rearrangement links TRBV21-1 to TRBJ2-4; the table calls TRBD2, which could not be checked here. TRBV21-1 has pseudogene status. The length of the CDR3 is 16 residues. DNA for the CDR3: TGTGCCAGCAGCAAAGGCCCGGGACTCAAAGGCGACATTCAGTACTTC. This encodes CASSKGPGLKGDIQYF.

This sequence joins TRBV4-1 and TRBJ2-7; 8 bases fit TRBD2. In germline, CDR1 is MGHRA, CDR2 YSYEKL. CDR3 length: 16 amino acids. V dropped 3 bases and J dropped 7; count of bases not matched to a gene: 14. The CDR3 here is CASSQGPGTRDLEQYF. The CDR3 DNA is TGCGCCAGCAGCCAGGGACCCGGGACTAGGGATCTTGAGCAGTACTTC.

The CDR3 DNA reads TGTGCCAGCAGTGTAGGTACTAGCGGACAAAACATTCAGTACTTC. This encodes CASSVGTSGQNIQYF. The V gene is TRBV2, the J gene TRBJ2-4; 8 nucleotides align to TRBD2. V trimming: 4 bases; J trimming: 5 bases; junction bases outside the gene matches: 7. Germline V lookup: CDR1 SNHLY, CDR2 FYNNEI. This CDR3 spans 15 amino acids.

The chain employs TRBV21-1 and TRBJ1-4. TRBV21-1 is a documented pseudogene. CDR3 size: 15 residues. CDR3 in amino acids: CASSSHPATNEKLFF. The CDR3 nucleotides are TGTGCCAGCAGCAGTCACCCGGCAACTAATGAAAAACTGTTTTTT.

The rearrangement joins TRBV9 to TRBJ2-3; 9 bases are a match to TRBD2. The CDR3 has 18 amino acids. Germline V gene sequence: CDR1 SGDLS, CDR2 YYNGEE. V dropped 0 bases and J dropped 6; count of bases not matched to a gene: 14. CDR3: CASSVDSGSSHLADTQYF. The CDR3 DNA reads TGTGCCAGCAGCGTAGATAGCGGGAGTTCTCACTTAGCGGATACGCAGTATTTT.

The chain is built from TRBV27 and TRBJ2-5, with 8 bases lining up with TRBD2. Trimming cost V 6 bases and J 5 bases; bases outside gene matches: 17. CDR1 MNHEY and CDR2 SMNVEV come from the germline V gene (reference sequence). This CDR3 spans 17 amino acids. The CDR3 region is CASSLRGTRRIRETQYF. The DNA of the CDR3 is TGTGCCAGCAGCCTGCGGGGGACTAGAAGGATCAGGGAGACCCAGTACTTC.

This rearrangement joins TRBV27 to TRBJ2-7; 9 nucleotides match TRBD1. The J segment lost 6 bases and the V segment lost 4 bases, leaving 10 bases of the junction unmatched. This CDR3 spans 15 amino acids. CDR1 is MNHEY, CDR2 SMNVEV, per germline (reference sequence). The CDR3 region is CASSYGGQGSGEQYF. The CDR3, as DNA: TGTGCCAGCAGTTACGGGGGACAGGGATCTGGCGAGCAGTACTTC.